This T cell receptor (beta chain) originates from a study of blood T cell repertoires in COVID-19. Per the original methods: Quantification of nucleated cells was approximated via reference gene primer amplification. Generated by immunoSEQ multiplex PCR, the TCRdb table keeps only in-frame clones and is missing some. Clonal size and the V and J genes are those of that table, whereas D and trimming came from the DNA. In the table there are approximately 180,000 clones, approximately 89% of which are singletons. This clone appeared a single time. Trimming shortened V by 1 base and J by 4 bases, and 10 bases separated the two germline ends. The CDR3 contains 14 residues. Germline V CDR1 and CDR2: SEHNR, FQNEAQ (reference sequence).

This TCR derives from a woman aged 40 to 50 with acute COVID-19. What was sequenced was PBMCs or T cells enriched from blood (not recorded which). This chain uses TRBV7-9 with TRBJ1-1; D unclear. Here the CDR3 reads CASSLGAAFTEAFF. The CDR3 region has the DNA TGTGCCAGCAGCTTAGGGGCCGCTTTCACTGAAGCTTTCTTT. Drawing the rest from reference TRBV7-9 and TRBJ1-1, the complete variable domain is DTGVSQNPRHKITKRGQNVTFRCDPISEHNRLYWYRQTLGQGPEFLTYFQNEAQLEKSRLLSDRFSAERPKGSFSTLEIQRTEQGDSAMYLCASSLGAAFTEAFFGQGTRLTVV.